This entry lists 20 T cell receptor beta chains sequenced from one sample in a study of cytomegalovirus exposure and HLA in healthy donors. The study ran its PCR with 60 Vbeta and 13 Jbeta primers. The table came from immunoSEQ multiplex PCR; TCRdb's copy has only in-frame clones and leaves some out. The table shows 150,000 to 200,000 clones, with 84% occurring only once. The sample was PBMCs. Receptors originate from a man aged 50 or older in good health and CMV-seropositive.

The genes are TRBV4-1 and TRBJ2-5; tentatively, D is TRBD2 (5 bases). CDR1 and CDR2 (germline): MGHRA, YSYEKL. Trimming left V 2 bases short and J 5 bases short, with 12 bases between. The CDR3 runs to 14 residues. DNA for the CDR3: TGCGCCAGCAGCCAACCCGAGGGCGCGGAGACCCAGTACTTC. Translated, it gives CASSQPEGAETQYF.

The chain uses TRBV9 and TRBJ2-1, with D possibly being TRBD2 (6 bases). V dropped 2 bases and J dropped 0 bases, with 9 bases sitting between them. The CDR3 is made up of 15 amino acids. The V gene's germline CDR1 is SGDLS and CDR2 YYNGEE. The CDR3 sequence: CASSVSGNSYNEQFF. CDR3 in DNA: TGTGCCAGCAGCGTTAGCGGAAACTCCTACAATGAGCAGTTCTTC.

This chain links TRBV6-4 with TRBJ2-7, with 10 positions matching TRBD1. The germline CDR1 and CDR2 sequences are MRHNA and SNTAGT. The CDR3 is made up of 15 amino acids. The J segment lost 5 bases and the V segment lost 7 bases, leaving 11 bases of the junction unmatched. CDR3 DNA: TGTGCCAGCACCCAAAGGGACAGGGGCTCAAACGAGCAGTACGTC. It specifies CASTQRDRGSNEQYV.

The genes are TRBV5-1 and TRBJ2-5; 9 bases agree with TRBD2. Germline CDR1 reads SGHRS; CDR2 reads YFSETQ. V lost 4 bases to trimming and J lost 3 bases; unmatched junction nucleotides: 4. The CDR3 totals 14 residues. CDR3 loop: CASSKVAGEETQYF. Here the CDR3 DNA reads TGCGCCAGCAGCAAAGTAGCGGGGGAAGAGACCCAGTACTTC. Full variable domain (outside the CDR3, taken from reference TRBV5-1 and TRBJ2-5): KAGVTQTPRYLIKTRGQQVTLSCSPISGHRSVSWYQQTPGQGLQFLFEYFSETQRNKGNFPGRFSGRQFSNSRSEMNVSTLELGDSALYLCASSKVAGEETQYFGPGTRLLVL.

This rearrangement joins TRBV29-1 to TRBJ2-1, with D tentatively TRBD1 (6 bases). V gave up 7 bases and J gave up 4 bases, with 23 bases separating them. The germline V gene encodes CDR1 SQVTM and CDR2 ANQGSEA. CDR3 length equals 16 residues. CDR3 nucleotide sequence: TGCAGCGCCCGTGGGTTGACAGGAAGGGAATACAATGAGCAGTTCTTC. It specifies CSARGLTGREYNEQFF.

The CDR3 region is CASSETASSGGAPLHF. CDR3 DNA sequence: TGTGCCAGCAGTGAAACAGCGTCGTCCGGAGGAGCACCCCTCCACTTT. The chain uses TRBV6-1 and TRBJ1-6; D gene unclear. V was clipped by 2 bases and J by 11 bases, with 19 bases between them. This CDR3 region has 16 residues. Germline V CDR1 and CDR2: MNHNS, SASEGT.

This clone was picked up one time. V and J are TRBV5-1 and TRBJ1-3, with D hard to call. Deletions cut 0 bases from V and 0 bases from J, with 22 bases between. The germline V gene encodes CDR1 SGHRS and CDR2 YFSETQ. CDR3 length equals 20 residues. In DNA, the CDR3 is TGCGCCAGCAGCTTGGGACACCTTACGCGGGAATTTTACTCTGGAAACACCATATATTTT. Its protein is CASSLGHLTREFYSGNTIYF. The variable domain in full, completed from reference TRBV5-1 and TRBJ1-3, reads KAGVTQTPRYLIKTRGQQVTLSCSPISGHRSVSWYQQTPGQGLQFLFEYFSETQRNKGNFPGRFSGRQFSNSRSEMNVSTLELGDSALYLCASSLGHLTREFYSGNTIYFGEGSWLTVV.

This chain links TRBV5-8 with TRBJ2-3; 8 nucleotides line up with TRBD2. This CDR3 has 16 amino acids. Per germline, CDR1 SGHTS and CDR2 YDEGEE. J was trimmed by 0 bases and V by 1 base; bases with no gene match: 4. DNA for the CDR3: TGTGCCAGCAGCTTGAGTCTAGCGGGCAGCACAGATACGCAGTATTTT. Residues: CASSLSLAGSTDTQYF.

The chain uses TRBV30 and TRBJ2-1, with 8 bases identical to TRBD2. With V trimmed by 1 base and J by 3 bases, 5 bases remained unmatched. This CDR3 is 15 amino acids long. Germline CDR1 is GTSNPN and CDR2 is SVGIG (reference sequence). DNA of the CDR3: TGTGCCTGGAGTGCGCCAACTAGCGGCTACAATGAGCAGTTCTTC. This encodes CAWSAPTSGYNEQFF.

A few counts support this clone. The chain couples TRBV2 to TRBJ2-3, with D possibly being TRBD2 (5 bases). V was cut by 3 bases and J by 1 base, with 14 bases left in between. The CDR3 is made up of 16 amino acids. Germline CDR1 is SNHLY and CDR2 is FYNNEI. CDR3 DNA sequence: TGTGCCAGCAGTGATAAGGCCGGGCGGGGCACAGATACGCAGTATTTT. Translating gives CASSDKAGRGTDTQYF.

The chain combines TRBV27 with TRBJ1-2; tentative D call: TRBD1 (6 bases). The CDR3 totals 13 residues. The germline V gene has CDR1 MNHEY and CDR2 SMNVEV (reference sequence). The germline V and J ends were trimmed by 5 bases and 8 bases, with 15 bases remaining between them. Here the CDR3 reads CASSPRQVGGYTF. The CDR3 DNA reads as TGTGCCAGCAGTCCCCGACAGGTAGGCGGCTACACCTTC.

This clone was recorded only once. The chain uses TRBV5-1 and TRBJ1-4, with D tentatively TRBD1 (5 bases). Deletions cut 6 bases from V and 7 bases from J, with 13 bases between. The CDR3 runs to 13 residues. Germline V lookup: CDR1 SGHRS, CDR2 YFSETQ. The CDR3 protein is CASIRGVSEKLFF. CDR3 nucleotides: TGCGCCAGCATCCGGGGGGTGAGTGAAAAACTGTTTTTT.

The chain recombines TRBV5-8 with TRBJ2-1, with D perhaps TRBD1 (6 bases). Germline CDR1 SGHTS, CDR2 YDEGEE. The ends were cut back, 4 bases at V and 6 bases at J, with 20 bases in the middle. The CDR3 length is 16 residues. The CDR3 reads CASSGAVKQGINEQFF. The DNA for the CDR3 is TGTGCCAGCAGCGGCGCGGTTAAGCAGGGGATCAATGAGCAGTTCTTC.

In DNA form, the CDR3 reads TGTGCCAGCAGCTTAGCTCAGTATGGCTACACCTTC. This sequence encodes CASSLAQYGYTF. This chain uses TRBV11-2 with TRBJ1-2; D call uncertain. The V gene lost 1 base and the J gene lost 5 bases, with 5 bases spanning the gap. Germline V CDR1 and CDR2: SGHAT, FQNNGV. CDR3 length: 12 residues.

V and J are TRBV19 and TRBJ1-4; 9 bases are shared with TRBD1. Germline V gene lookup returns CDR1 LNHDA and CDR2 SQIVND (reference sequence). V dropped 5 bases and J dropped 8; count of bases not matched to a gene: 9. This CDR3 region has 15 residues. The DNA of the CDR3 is TGTGCCAGTAGTCCCGCGACAGGGGGAATGGAAAAACTGTTTTTT. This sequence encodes CASSPATGGMEKLFF. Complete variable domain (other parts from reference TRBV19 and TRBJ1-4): DGGITQSPKYLFRKEGQNVTLSCEQNLNHDAMYWYRQDPGQGLRLIYYSQIVNDFQKGDIAEGYSVSREKKESFPLTVTSAQKNPTAFYLCASSPATGGMEKLFFGSGTQLSVL.

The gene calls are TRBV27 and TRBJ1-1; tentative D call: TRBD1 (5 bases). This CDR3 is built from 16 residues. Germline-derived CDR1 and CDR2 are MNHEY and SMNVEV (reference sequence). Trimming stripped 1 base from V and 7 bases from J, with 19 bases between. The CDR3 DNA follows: TGTGCCAGCAGTTTATACCAACCTAGCGGGACGGATGAAGCTTTCTTT. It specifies CASSLYQPSGTDEAFF.

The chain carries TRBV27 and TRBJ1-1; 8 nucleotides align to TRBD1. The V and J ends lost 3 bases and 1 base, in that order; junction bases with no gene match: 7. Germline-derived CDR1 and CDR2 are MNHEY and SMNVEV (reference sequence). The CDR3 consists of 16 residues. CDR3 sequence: CASSFYAGQGNTEAFF. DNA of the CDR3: TGTGCCAGCAGTTTCTATGCTGGACAGGGGAACACTGAAGCTTTCTTT.

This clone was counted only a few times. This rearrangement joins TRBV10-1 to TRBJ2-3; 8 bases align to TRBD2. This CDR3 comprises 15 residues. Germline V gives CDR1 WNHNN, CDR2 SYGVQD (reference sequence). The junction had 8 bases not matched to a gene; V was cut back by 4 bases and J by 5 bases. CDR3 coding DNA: TGCGCCAGCAGTGTGGGGCGGGGGGCCCTAGATACGCAGTATTTT. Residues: CASSVGRGALDTQYF.

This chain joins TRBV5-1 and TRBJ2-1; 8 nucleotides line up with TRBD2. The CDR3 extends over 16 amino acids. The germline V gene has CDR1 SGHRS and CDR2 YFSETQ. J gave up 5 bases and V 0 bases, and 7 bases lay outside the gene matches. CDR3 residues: CASSLAGVSGDNEQFF. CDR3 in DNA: TGCGCCAGCAGCTTGGCCGGCGTTAGCGGGGACAATGAGCAGTTCTTC.

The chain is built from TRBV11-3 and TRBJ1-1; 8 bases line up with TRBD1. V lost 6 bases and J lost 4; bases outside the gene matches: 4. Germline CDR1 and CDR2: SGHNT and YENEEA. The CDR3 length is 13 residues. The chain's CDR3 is CASRSGQGTEAFF. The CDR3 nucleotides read TGTGCCAGCAGAAGCGGACAGGGCACTGAAGCTTTCTTT.